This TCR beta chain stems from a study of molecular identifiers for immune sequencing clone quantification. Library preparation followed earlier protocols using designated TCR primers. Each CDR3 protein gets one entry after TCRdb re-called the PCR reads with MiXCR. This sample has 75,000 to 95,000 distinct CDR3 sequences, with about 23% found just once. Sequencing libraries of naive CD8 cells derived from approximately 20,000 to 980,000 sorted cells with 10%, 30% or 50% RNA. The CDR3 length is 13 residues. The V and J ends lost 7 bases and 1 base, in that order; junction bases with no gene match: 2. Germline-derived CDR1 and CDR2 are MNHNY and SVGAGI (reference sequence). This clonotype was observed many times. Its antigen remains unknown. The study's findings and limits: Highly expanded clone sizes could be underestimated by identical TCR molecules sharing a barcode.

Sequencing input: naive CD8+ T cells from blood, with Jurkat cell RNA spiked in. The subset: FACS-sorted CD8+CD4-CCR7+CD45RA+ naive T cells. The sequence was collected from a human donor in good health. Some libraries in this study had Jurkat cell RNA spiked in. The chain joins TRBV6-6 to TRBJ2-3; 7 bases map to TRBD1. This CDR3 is CASNTGGTDTQYF. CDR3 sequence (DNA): TGTGCCAGCAACACAGGGGGCACAGATACGCAGTATTTT.